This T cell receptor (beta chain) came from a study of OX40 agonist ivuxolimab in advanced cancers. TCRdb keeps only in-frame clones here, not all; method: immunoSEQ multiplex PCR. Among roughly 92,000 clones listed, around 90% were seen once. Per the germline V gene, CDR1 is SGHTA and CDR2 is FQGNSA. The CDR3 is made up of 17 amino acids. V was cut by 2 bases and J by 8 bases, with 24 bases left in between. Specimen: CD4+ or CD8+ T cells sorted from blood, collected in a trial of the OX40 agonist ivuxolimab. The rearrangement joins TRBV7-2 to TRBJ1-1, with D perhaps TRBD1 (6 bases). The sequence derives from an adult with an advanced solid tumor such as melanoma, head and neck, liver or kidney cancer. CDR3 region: CASSLIPLGAGEKEAFF. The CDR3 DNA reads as TGTGCCAGCAGCTTAATCCCCTTAGGTGCAGGGGAAAAGGAAGCTTTCTTT.